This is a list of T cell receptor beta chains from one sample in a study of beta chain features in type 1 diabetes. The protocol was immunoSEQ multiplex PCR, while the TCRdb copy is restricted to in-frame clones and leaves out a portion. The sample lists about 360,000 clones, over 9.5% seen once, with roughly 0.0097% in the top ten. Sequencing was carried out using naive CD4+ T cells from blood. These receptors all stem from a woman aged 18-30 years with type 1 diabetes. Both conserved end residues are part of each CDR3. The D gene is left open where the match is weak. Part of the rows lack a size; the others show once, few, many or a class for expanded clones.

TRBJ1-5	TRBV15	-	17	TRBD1	CATSSPPRQGANQPQHF	TGTGCCACCAGCAGTCCCCCCAGACAGGGGGCCAATCAGCCCCAGCATTTT
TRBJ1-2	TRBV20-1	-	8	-	CSAGTWTF	TGCAGTGCCGGGACATGGACCTTC
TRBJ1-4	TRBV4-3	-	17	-	CASSQRGPRTEREKLFF	TGCGCCAGCAGCCAAAGGGGCCCCAGGACAGAGCGTGAAAAACTGTTTTTT
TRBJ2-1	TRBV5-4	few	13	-	CAAGGGKSDEQFF	TGTGCCGCCGGTGGGGGGAAGAGCGATGAGCAGTTCTTC
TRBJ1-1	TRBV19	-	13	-	CASSPQVATEAFF	TGTGCCAGTAGTCCCCAAGTAGCCACTGAAGCTTTCTTT
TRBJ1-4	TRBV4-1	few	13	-	CASSLLRGEKLFF	TGCGCCAGCAGCCTCCTACGGGGTGAAAAACTGTTTTTT
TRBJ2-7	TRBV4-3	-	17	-	CASSQELQGGVSYEQYF	TGCGCCAGCAGCCAAGAACTCCAAGGGGGTGTCTCCTACGAGCAGTACTTC
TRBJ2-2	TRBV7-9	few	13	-	CASSLYFPGELFF	TGTGCCAGCAGCTTATATTTCCCCGGGGAGCTGTTTTTT
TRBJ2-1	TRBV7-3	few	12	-	CASSFASGEQFF	TGTGCCAGCAGCTTTGCTAGTGGTGAGCAGTTCTTC
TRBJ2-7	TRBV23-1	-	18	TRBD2	CASSQFGTRIHHHYEQYF	TGCGCCAGCAGTCAATTCGGGACTAGGATTCACCATCACTACGAGCAGTACTTC
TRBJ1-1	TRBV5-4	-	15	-	CASSLGGQGDTEAFF	TGTGCCAGCAGCTTGGGGGGCCAGGGCGACACTGAAGCTTTCTTT
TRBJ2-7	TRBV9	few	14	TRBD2	CASSPSGGSYEQYF	TGTGCCAGCAGCCCTAGCGGGGGGTCCTACGAGCAGTACTTC
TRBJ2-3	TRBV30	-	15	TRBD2	CAWTSGLAVTDTQYF	TGTGCCTGGACGTCTGGACTAGCGGTCACAGATACGCAGTATTTT
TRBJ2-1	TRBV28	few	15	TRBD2	CASSSPSGGNNEQFF	TGTGCCAGCAGTTCTCCTAGCGGGGGTAACAATGAGCAGTTCTTC
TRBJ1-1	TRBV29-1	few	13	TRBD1	CSVGTGGITEAFF	TGCAGCGTCGGGACAGGGGGCATCACTGAAGCTTTCTTT
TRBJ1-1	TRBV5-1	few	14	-	CASSLVEKNTEAFF	TGCGCCAGCAGCTTGGTGGAGAAGAACACTGAAGCTTTCTTT
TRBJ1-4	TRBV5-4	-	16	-	CASSNRDTSLGEKLFF	TGTGCCAGCAGCAACCGGGACACCTCTTTGGGTGAAAAACTGTTTTTT
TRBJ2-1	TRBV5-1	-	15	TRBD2	CASSLSGIRLNEQFF	TGCGCCAGCAGCTTGAGCGGGATCAGACTGAATGAGCAGTTCTTC
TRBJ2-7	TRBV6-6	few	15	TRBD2	CASSGTSGSSYEQYF	TGTGCCAGCAGCGGGACTAGCGGGAGTTCCTACGAGCAGTACTTC
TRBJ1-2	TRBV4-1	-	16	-	CASSQDRAVGQFGYTF	TGCGCCAGCAGCCAAGATCGCGCCGTTGGACAGTTTGGCTACACCTTC
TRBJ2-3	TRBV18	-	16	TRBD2	CASSPPLAGSTDTQYF	TGTGCCAGCTCACCACCGTTAGCGGGATCCACAGATACGCAGTATTTT
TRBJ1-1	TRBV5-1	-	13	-	CATKRDASTEAFF	TGCGCCACCAAACGGGATGCGAGCACTGAAGCTTTCTTT
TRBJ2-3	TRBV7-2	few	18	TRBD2	CASSSSGLARLLGTTQYF	TGTGCCAGTAGCAGCTCTGGACTAGCGCGGCTCCTTGGTACTACGCAGTATTTT
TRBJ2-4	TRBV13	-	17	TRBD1	CASSLVTGGGSKNIQYF	TGTGCCAGCAGCTTAGTGACAGGGGGAGGGTCCAAAAACATTCAGTACTTC
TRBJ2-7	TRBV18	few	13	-	CASSPQAPYEQYF	TGTGCCAGCTCACCTCAGGCCCCCTACGAGCAGTACTTC
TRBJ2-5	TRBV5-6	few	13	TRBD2	CASSMTSVETQYF	TGTGCCAGCAGCATGACTAGCGTAGAGACCCAGTACTTC
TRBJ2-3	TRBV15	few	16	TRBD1	CATSRDRTGGTDTQYF	TGTGCCACCAGCAGAGACCGGACAGGGGGAACAGATACGCAGTATTTT
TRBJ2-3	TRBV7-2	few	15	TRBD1	CASSPRTGGTDTQYF	TGTGCCAGCAGCCCCCGGACAGGGGGCACAGATACGCAGTATTTT
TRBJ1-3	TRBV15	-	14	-	CATSRVEYGNTIYF	TGTGCCACCAGCAGAGTTGAGTATGGAAACACCATATATTTT
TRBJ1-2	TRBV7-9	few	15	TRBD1	CASEGAPAGSVGYTF	TGTGCCAGTGAGGGGGCCCCAGCCGGGTCCGTGGGCTACACCTTC
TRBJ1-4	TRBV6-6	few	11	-	CASSRGWVLFF	TGTGCCAGCAGTCGGGGGTGGGTGCTGTTTTTT
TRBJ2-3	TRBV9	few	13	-	CASSVVRTDTQYF	TGTGCCAGCAGCGTTGTGAGAACAGATACGCAGTATTTT
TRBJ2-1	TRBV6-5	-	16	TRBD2	CASSYSRSGRANEQFF	TGTGCCAGCAGTTACTCGCGTAGCGGGAGAGCGAATGAGCAGTTCTTC